The 18 T cell receptor beta chains below were found in one sample sequenced in a study of cytomegalovirus exposure and HLA in healthy donors. Profiling relied on immunoSEQ multiplex PCR, and the TCRdb table lists in-frame clones only, not all of them. The sample has around 300,000 clones; about 86% are singletons. The sequencing sample was made of PBMCs. The source of these receptors is a woman younger than 30 in good health and CMV-seronegative.

V usage is TRBV28 and J usage is TRBJ2-2; 13 positions agree with TRBD2. The CDR3 is made up of 17 amino acids. Germline V gene sequence: CDR1 MDHEN, CDR2 SYDVKM. The V and J ends lost 5 bases and 6 bases, in that order; junction bases with no gene match: 9. The CDR3 sequence: CASSPTWTSGRPGELFF. The CDR3, as DNA: TGTGCCAGCAGTCCGACCTGGACTAGCGGGAGACCCGGGGAGCTGTTTTTT.

This sequence joins TRBV5-1 and TRBJ2-2, with 14 nucleotides matching TRBD2. Germline lookup yields CDR1 SGHRS and CDR2 YFSETQ. V trimming: 4 bases; J trimming: 4 bases; junction bases outside the gene matches: 6. This CDR3 spans 17 amino acids. CDR3 sequence (DNA): TGCGCCAGCAGCCAGACTAGCGGGAGGGCCTTCACCGGGGAGCTGTTTTTT. It translates to CASSQTSGRAFTGELFF.

The chain joins TRBV6-7 to TRBJ2-3; 7 bases are a match to TRBD1. TRBV6-7 is assigned to the ORF class and has an uncertain function. V gave up 8 bases and J gave up 4 bases; unmatched junction bases: 6. The CDR3 sequence is 13 residues long. Written as DNA, the CDR3 is TGTGCCAGCGAGACAGGGCGGCCAGATACGCAGTATTTT. It translates to CASETGRPDTQYF.

Note on this clone: Other DNA sequences of this sample code for an identical CDR3. The chain carries TRBV6-1 and TRBJ1-5, with a tentative D call TRBD1 (5 bases). Trimming cost V 1 base and J 5 bases, with 12 bases left between them. Germline V gene data show CDR1 as MNHNS and CDR2 as SASEGT. This CDR3 is 15 amino acids long. CDR3 region: CASSEGGQGYQPQHF. The CDR3 DNA follows: TGTGCCAGCAGTGAAGGGGGCCAGGGATATCAGCCCCAGCATTTT.

In this sample, this clone turned up once. This chain connects TRBV27 to TRBJ2-1, with D perhaps matching TRBD2 (7 bases). V gave up 6 bases and J gave up 3 bases, with 15 bases separating them. Germline V gene lookup returns CDR1 MNHEY and CDR2 SMNVEV (reference sequence). The CDR3 length is 15 residues. Here the CDR3 DNA reads TGTGCCAGCAGGCCCCGGGGGGCGGTCTACAATGAGCAGTTCTTC. It specifies CASRPRGAVYNEQFF.

Comments on this clone: An end of the junction does not agree with germline; a read error may underlie this. The rearrangement joins TRBV7-7 to TRBJ2-5; TRBD1 aligns across 8 bases. The CDR3 consists of 15 residues. CDR1 SSHAT and CDR2 FNYEAQ come from the germline V gene (reference sequence). CDR3 in DNA: TGTGCTAGCAGCCCGGGGACAGGACTATTAGAGACCCAGTACTTC. Translated, it gives CASSPGTGLLETQYF.

The rearrangement joins TRBV10-3 to TRBJ2-1; 8 bases map to TRBD1. Germline V gene data show CDR1 as ENHRY and CDR2 as SYGVKD. The CDR3 runs 18 residues. V dropped 3 bases and J dropped 7; count of bases not matched to a gene: 17. CDR3 region: CAISDDIRDRGVGNEQFF. CDR3 nucleotides: TGTGCCATCAGTGATGATATACGAGACAGGGGAGTTGGAAATGAGCAGTTCTTC.

The gene calls are TRBV28 and TRBJ2-7; the D gene is possibly TRBD1 (5 bases). Trimming left V 1 base short and J 6 bases short, with 10 bases between. Germline lookup yields CDR1 MDHEN and CDR2 SYDVKM. CDR3 length: 13 amino acids. CDR3 sequence (DNA): TGTGCCAGCAGTTTATCAGGGATCAGCGAGCAGTACTTC. Translating gives CASSLSGISEQYF. Variable domain in full (rest from reference TRBV28 and TRBJ2-7): DVKVTQSSRYLVKRTGEKVFLECVQDMDHENMFWYRQDPGLGLRLIYFSYDVKMKEKGDIPEGYSVSREKKERFSLILESASTNQTSMYLCASSLSGISEQYFGPGTRLTVT.

The chain carries TRBV6-1 and TRBJ1-1; the D is unclear. Trimming stripped 10 bases from V and 4 bases from J, with 16 bases between. The CDR3 has 13 amino acids. Looked up from germline, CDR1 is MNHNS and CDR2 is SASEGT. CDR3 loop: CATISPPVTEAFF. DNA of the CDR3: TGTGCCACAATTTCACCCCCGGTCACTGAAGCTTTCTTT.

V and J are TRBV19 and TRBJ1-2; TRBD1 aligns across 7 bases. The CDR3 is 17 residues long. The V gene end was trimmed by 3 bases and the J gene end by 3 bases; junction bases not matched to a gene: 13. CDR1 and CDR2 (germline): LNHDA, SQIVND (reference sequence). The CDR3 loop reads CASSIRDWIGQDYGYTF. The DNA of the CDR3 is TGTGCCAGTAGTATTCGTGATTGGATTGGACAGGACTATGGCTACACCTTC.

The chain employs TRBV10-3 and TRBJ2-7; TRBD2 matches at 7 bases. Germline CDR1 reads ENHRY; CDR2 reads SYGVKD. CDR3 length equals 16 residues. With V trimmed by 2 bases and J by 2 bases, 9 bases remained unmatched. This CDR3 is CAISEGRAGVTYEQYF. In nucleotides, the CDR3 is TGTGCCATCAGTGAGGGACGGGCGGGAGTAACCTACGAGCAGTACTTC.

CDR3 nucleotide sequence: TGTGCCAGCAGTTACTCTGGGACAGGGGTGAGTGAGCAGTTCTTC. Translated: CASSYSGTGVSEQFF. V is TRBV6-5 and J is TRBJ2-1; the match to TRBD1 covers 10 bases. The CDR3 totals 15 residues. Germline CDR1 MNHEY, CDR2 SVGAGI. V shed 0 bases and J 9 bases; nucleotides not matched to a gene: 5.

This sequence joins TRBV27 and TRBJ1-1, with D possibly matching TRBD1 (6 bases). The CDR3 has 15 amino acids. V lost 6 bases, J lost 4 bases, and 18 bases lay in between. CDR1 is MNHEY, CDR2 SMNVEV, per germline (reference sequence). The DNA of the CDR3 is TGTGCCAGCAGCTCCCACAGGGTGCAGGGCACTGAAGCTTTCTTT. This encodes CASSSHRVQGTEAFF.

The genes are TRBV5-1 and TRBJ1-1, with a possible D match to TRBD1 (5 bases). Per the germline V gene, CDR1 is SGHRS and CDR2 is YFSETQ. The CDR3 covers 14 residues. V was pared by 0 bases and J by 5 bases, with 11 bases between. Here the CDR3 reads CASSLAGGQTEAFF. The CDR3 bases are TGCGCCAGCAGCTTGGCCGGCGGACAAACTGAAGCTTTCTTT.

This chain joins TRBV18 and TRBJ1-1; a possible D gene is TRBD1 (5 bases). Germline CDR1 is KGHSH and CDR2 is LQKENI. V was pared by 3 bases and J by 1 base, with 12 bases between. CDR3 length: 15 amino acids. Here the CDR3 DNA reads TGTGCCAGCTCACCGTCAGGGTACGCGAACACTGAAGCTTTCTTT. Its translation is CASSPSGYANTEAFF. The full variable domain, its missing parts supplied by reference TRBV18 and TRBJ1-1, is NAGVMQNPRHLVRRRGQEARLRCSPMKGHSHVYWYRQLPEEGLKFMVYLQKENIIDESGMPKERFSAEFPKEGPSILRIQQVVRGDSAAYFCASSPSGYANTEAFFGQGTRLTVV.

V and J are TRBV9 and TRBJ2-7; the D gene is possibly TRBD2 (6 bases). Trimming removed 0 bases at V and 5 bases at J, with 6 bases between. From germline, CDR1 is SGDLS and CDR2 YYNGEE. This CDR3 contains 12 residues. The CDR3 loop reads CASSVGGDEQYF. The CDR3 nucleotides read TGTGCCAGCAGCGTAGGGGGGGACGAGCAGTACTTC.

In this sample, this clone turned up once. This chain joins TRBV6-5 and TRBJ1-2; 7 nucleotides agree with TRBD1. This CDR3 has 15 residues. Germline-derived CDR1 and CDR2 are MNHEY and SVGAGI. V was clipped by 2 bases and J by 8 bases; unmatched bases: 11. The DNA of the CDR3 is TGTGCCAGCAGTTACCGTATAGGGGGCGCTCGGGGCTACACCTTC. This encodes CASSYRIGGARGYTF.

The V and J genes are TRBV5-1 and TRBJ2-1; maybe TRBD1 (6 bases). V lost 0 bases and J lost 1, with 11 bases in between. Germline CDR1 SGHRS, CDR2 YFSETQ. This CDR3 comprises 16 residues. CDR3 bases: TGCGCCAGCAGCTTGGAAGCCAGGGGTTCCTACAATGAGCAGTTCTTC. This gives the protein CASSLEARGSYNEQFF.